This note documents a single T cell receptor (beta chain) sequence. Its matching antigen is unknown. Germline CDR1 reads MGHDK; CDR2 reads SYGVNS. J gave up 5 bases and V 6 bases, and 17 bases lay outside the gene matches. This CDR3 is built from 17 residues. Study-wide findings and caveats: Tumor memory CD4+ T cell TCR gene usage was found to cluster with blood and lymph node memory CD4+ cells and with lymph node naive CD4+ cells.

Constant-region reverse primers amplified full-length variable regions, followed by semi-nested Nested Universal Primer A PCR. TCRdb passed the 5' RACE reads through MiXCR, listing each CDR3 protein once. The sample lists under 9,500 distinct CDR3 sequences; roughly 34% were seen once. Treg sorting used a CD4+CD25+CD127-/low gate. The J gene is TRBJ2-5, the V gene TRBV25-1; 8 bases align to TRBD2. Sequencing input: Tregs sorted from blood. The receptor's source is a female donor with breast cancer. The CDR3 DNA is TGTGCCAGCAGGGGTGGGCACGGAGGACAGCGGGGGGAGACCCAGTACTTC. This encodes CASRGGHGGQRGETQYF.